These 7 T cell receptor beta chains originate from one sample sequenced in a study of T-cell memory formation after mild COVID-19. One entry per CDR3 protein, called by TCRdb with MiXCR from the 5' RACE reads. The sample yields 150,000 to 200,000 distinct CDR3 sequences, about 9.9% seen once. Sequenced input: PBMCs or a T cell subset sorted from them (not recorded which). The origin of the receptors is a young man who had mild COVID-19 (a few samples of this study predate the infection). Cell type and time point are not known.

The CDR3 bases are TGTGCCAGCAGCGTAGGGACAGATTATCAGCCCCAGCATTTT. It specifies CASSVGTDYQPQHF. The chain links TRBV9 to TRBJ1-5; the D gene is possibly TRBD1 (6 bases). This CDR3 region has 14 residues. Between the trimmed V and J ends, which lost 0 bases and 5 bases, there was a span of 9 bases. CDR1 and CDR2 from the germline V gene are SGDLS and YYNGEE.

At least ten counts were recorded for this clonotype. V usage is TRBV29-1 and J usage is TRBJ2-1; TRBD1 matches at 7 bases. CDR3 length equals 12 residues. Per the germline V gene, CDR1 is SQVTM and CDR2 is ANQGSEA. With V trimmed by 4 bases and J by 4 bases, 1 base remained unmatched. CDR3 loop: CSVGQGYNEQFF. The CDR3 DNA reads as TGCAGCGTTGGACAGGGATACAATGAGCAGTTCTTC.

This clonotype was seen many times. V gene TRBV5-1 combines with J gene TRBJ2-7, with 7 bases lining up with TRBD1. Germline lookup yields CDR1 SGHRS and CDR2 YFSETQ. After removal of 4 bases from V and 2 bases from J, the junction contained 6 bases not matched to a gene. The CDR3 totals 14 residues. Written as DNA, the CDR3 is TGCGCCAGCAGCCTGGGGGACAGACCCTACGAGCAGTACGTC. It encodes CASSLGDRPYEQYV.

V gene TRBV7-2 combines with J gene TRBJ1-1, with 7 bases fitting TRBD1. The germline gives CDR1 SGHTA, CDR2 FQGNSA. The CDR3 has 14 amino acids. J was trimmed by 4 bases and V by 3 bases; bases with no gene match: 5. As DNA, the CDR3 is TGTGCCAGCAGCTTGGCACAGGGGTTCACTGAAGCTTTCTTT. Translated: CASSLAQGFTEAFF. Full variable domain (outside the CDR3, taken from reference TRBV7-2 and TRBJ1-1): GAGVSQSPSNKVTEKGKDVELRCDPISGHTALYWYRQSLGQGLEFLIYFQGNSAPDKSGLPSDRFSAERTGGSVSTLTIQRTQQEDSAVYLCASSLAQGFTEAFFGQGTRLTVV.

There are a few counts of this clonotype. The genes are TRBV9 and TRBJ2-3, with D unresolved. CDR1 is SGDLS and CDR2 is YYNGEE in the germline V gene. The CDR3 consists of 13 residues. V was shortened by 2 bases and J by 0 bases, with 4 bases between the two germline ends. This CDR3 reads CASSVGSTDTQYF. The CDR3 DNA follows: TGTGCCAGCAGCGTCGGGAGCACAGATACGCAGTATTTT.

The rearrangement links TRBV18 to TRBJ2-1, with a tentative D call TRBD2 (7 bases). V lost 3 bases and J 8 bases, leaving 17 bases between the germline ends. CDR3 length: 15 residues. CDR1 is KGHSH, CDR2 LQKENI, per germline. The CDR3 nucleotides read TGTGCCAGCTCACCGAATGGGGGGGCCGGGGATGAGCAGTTCTTC. It yields the protein CASSPNGGAGDEQFF.

This chain joins TRBV7-2 and TRBJ2-3, with TRBD2 matching 10 bases. Per germline, CDR1 SGHTA and CDR2 FQGNSA. The V and J ends lost 4 bases and 6 bases, in that order; junction bases with no gene match: 10. The CDR3 runs to 16 residues. The CDR3 region has the DNA TGTGCCAGCAGCTCCTATAGCGGGGGGAGACGTGATACGCAGTATTTT. Protein sequence: CASSSYSGGRRDTQYF.